The clone carrying this T cell receptor (beta chain) occurred a few times. Its target is not known. The donors were members of the roughly 130-subject validation cohort (separate from the approximately 670-subject first cohort). Some clones are missing from TCRdb's copy, which holds only in-frame ones; the method was immunoSEQ multiplex PCR. The table has some 210,000 clones, about nine tenths seen once. This entry comes from a study of cytomegalovirus exposure and HLA in healthy donors. Overall study context: The 100 to 150 validation repertoires and the approximately 700 first-cohort repertoires shared a platform, a later analysis reported. Study outcomes and limitations: Overall, approximately 150 TCR beta chains were annotated as cytomegalovirus-associated.

CDR1 and CDR2 from the germline V gene are GTSNPN and SVGIG (reference sequence). V was cut by 4 bases and J by 9 bases, with 15 bases left in between. CDR3 length: 12 residues. The source is a woman younger than 35 in good health and CMV-seropositive. The sample comprised PBMCs. The chain carries TRBV30 and TRBJ1-1; D possibly corresponds to TRBD1 (5 bases). The CDR3 loop is CAWTRGSGQAFF. The CDR3 coding sequence is TGTGCCTGGACAAGGGGCTCTGGGCAAGCTTTCTTT.